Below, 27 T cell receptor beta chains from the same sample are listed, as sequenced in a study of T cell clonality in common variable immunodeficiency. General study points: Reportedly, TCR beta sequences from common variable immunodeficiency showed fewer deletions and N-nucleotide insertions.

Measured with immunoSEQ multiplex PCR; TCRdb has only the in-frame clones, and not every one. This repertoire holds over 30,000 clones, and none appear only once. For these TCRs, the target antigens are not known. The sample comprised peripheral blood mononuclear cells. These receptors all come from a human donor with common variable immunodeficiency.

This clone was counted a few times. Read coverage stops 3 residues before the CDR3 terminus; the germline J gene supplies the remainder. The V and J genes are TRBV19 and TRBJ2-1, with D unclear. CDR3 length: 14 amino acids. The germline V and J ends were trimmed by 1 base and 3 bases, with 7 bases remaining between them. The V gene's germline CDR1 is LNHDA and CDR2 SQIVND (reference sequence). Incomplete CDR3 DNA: TGTGCCAGTAGTATAGTTTCCGGCTACAATGAG. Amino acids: CASSIVSGYNE. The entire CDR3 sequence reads CASSIVSGYNEQFF.

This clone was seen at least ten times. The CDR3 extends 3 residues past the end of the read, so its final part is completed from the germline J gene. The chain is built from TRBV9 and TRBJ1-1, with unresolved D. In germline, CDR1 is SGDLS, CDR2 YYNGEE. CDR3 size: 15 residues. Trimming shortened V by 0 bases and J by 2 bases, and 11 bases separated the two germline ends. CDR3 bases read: TGTGCCAGCAGCGTAGAAGCAGGATCTAACACTGAA. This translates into CASSVEAGSNTE. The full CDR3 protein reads CASSVEAGSNTEAFF.

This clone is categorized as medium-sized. This chain's CDR3 is CATSRDRGRGSYEQYF. The sequenced part of the CDR3 DNA is TGTGCCACCAGCAGAGACAGGGGGCGCGGGTCCTACGAG. V usage is TRBV15 and J usage is TRBJ2-7; 8 positions agree with TRBD1. The sequence runs out 3 residues before the end of the CDR3; the remainder is reconstructed from the germline J gene. With 0 bases clipped from V and 1 base from J, the junction kept 5 bases outside the gene matches. Germline loops: CDR1 LNHNV, CDR2 YYDKDF (reference sequence). The length of the CDR3 is 16 residues. Complete variable domain (other parts from reference TRBV15 and TRBJ2-7): DAMVIQNPRYQVTQFGKPVTLSCSQTLNHNVMYWYQQKSSQAPKLLFHYYDKDFNNEADTPDNFQSRRPNTSFCFLDIRSPGLGDTAMYLCATSRDRGRGSYEQYFGPGTRLTVT.

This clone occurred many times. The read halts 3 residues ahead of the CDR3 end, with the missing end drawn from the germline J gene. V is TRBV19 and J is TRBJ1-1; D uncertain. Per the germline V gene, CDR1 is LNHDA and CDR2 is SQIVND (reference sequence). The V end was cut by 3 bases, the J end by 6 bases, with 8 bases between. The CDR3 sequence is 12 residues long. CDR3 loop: CASSMARAEAFF. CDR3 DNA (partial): TGTGCCAGTAGTATGGCCCGGGCTGAA.

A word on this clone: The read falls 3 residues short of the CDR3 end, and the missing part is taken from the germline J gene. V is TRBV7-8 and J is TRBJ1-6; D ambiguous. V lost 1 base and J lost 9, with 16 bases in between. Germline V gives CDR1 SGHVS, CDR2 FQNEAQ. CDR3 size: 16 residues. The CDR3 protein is CASSLVGLVQSSPLHF. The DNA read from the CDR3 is TGTGCCAGCAGCTTAGTAGGGCTTGTACAAAGTTCACCC.

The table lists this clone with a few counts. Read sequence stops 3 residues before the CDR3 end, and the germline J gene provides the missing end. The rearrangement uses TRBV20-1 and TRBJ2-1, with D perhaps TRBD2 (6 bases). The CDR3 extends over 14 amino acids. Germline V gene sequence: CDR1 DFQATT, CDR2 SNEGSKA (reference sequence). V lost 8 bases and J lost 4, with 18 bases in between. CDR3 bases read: TGCAGTCTACTAGGGCCTAGCGCTTACAATGAG. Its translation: CSLLGPSAYNE. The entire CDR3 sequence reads CSLLGPSAYNEQFF.

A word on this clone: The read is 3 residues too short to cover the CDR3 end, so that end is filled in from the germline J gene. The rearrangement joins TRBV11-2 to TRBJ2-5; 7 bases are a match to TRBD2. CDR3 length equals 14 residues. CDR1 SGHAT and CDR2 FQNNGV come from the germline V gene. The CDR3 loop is CASSYPGLIQTQYF. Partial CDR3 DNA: TGTGCCAGCAGCTACCCGGGACTAATTCAAACC.

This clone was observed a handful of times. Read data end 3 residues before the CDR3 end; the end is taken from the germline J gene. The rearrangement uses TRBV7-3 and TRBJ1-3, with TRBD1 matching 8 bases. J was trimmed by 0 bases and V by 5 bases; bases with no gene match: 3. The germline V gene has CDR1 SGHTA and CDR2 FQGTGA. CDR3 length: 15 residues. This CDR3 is CASSRDRGSGNTIYF. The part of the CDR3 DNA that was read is TGTGCCAGCAGCCGCGACAGGGGCTCTGGAAACACC.

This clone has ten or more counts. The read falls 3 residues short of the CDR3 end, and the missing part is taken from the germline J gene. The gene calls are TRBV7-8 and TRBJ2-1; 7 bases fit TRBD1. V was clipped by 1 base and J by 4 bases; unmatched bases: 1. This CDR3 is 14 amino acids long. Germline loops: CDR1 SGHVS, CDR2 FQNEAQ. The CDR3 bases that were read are TGTGCCAGCAGCTTAGGGGGACAGTACAATGAG. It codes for CASSLGGQYNE. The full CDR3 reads CASSLGGQYNEQFF.

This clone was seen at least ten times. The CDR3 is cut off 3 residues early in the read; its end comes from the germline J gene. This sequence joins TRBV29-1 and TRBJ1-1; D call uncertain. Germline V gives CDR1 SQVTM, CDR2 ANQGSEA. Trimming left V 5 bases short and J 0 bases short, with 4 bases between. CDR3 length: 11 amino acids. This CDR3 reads CSVSVNTEAFF. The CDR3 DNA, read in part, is TGCAGCGTTTCTGTGAACACTGAA.

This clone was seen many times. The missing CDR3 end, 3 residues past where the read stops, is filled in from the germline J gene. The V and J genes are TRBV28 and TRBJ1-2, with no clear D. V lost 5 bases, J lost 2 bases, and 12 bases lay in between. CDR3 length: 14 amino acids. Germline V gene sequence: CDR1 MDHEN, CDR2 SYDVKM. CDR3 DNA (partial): TGTGCCAGCAGTCCACCAGAGAGAAACTATGGC. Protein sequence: CASSPPERNYG. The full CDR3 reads CASSPPERNYGYTF.

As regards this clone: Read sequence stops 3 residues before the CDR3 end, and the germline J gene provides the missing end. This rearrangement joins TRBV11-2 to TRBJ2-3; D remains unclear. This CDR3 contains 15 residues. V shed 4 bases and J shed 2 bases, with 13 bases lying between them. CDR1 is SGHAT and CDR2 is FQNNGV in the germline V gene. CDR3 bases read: TGTGCCAGCAGCTCCGACCCGGGTCTCACAGATACG. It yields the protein CASSSDPGLTDT. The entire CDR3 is CASSSDPGLTDTQYF.

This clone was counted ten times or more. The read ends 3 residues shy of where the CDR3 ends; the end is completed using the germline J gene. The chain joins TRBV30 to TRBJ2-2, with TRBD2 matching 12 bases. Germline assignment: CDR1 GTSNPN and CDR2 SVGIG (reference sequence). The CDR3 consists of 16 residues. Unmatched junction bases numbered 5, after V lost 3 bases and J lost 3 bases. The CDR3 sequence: CAWRRLAGADTGELFF. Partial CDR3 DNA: TGTGCCTGGAGACGACTAGCGGGAGCCGACACCGGGGAG.

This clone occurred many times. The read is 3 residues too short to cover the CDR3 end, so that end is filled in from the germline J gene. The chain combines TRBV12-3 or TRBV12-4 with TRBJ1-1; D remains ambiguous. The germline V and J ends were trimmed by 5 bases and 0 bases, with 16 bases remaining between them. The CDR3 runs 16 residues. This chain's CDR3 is CASSPTLTTLNTEAFF. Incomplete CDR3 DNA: TGTGCCAGCAGTCCCACTCTGACAACTTTGAACACTGAA.

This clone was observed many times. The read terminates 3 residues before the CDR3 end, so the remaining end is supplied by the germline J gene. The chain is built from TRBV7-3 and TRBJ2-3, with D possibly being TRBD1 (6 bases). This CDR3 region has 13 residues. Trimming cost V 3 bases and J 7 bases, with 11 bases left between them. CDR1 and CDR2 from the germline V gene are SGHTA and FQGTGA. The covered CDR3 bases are TGTGCCAGCAGCTTCCCAGGGGCGAATACG. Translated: CASSFPGANT. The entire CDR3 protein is CASSFPGANTQYF.

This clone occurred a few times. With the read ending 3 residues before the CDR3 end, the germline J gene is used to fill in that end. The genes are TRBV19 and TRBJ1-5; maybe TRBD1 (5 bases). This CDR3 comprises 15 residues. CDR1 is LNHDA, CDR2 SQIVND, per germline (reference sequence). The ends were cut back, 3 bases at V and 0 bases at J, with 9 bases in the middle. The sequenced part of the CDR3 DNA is TGTGCCAGTAGTATGATACAGGATAGCAATCAGCCC. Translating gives CASSMIQDSNQP. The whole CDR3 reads CASSMIQDSNQPQHF.

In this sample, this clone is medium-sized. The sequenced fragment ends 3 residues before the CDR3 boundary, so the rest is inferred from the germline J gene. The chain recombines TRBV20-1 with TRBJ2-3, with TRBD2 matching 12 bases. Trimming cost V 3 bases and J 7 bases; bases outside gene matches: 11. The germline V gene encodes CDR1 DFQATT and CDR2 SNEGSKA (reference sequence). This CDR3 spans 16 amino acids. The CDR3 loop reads CSASQTGTSGFHTQYF. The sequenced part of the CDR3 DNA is TGCAGTGCTAGCCAGACCGGGACTAGCGGGTTCCATACG.

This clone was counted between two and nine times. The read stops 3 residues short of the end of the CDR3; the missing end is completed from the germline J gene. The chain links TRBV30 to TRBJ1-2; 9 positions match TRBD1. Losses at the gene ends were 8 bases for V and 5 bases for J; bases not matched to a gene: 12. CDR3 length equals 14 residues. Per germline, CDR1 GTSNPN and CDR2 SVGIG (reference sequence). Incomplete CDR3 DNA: TGTGCCGGCACGACCGGGACAGGGAATTATGGC. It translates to CAGTTGTGNYG. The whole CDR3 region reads CAGTTGTGNYGYTF.

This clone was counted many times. The part of the CDR3 DNA that was read is TGCAGTGCAGAGGAAGGGCTAGCGGGAGTTGCCGGGGAG. Its translation is CSAEEGLAGVAGE. The complete CDR3 reads CSAEEGLAGVAGELFF. V and J are TRBV20-1 and TRBJ2-2; 10 nucleotides align to TRBD2. The DNA ends 3 residues before the CDR3 does, and the rest of the CDR3 is filled in from the germline J gene. This CDR3 comprises 16 residues. V lost 6 bases to trimming and J lost 6 bases; unmatched junction nucleotides: 13. Germline values: CDR1 DFQATT, CDR2 SNEGSKA (reference sequence).

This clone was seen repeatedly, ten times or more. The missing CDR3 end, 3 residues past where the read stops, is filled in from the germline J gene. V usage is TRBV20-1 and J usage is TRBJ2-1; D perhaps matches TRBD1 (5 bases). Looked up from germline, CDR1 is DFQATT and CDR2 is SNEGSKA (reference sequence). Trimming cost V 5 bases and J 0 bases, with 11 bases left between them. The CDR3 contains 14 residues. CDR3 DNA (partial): TGCAGTGCTCTTACAGGCAGCTCCTACAATGAG. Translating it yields CSALTGSSYNE. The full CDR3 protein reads CSALTGSSYNEQFF.

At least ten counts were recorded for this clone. The CDR3 is CSARDAIAGGIETQYF. CDR3 DNA (partial): TGCAGTGCTAGAGATGCAATAGCGGGAGGCATTGAGACC. The J gene is TRBJ2-5, the V gene TRBV20-1; TRBD2 agrees at 10 bases. The read terminates 3 residues before the CDR3 end, so the remaining end is supplied by the germline J gene. In germline, CDR1 is DFQATT, CDR2 SNEGSKA (reference sequence). This CDR3 has 16 amino acids. Trimming cost V 0 bases and J 5 bases; bases outside gene matches: 9.

The CDR3: CASSLTTGDTQYF. The CDR3 bases that were read are TGTGCCAGCAGCTTAACGACGGGAGATACG. The genes are TRBV7-9 and TRBJ2-3; D not resolved. Read coverage stops 3 residues before the CDR3 terminus; the germline J gene supplies the remainder. This CDR3 is built from 13 residues. The V end was cut by 2 bases, the J end by 5 bases, with 8 bases between. The germline CDR1 and CDR2 sequences are SEHNR and FQNEAQ (reference sequence).

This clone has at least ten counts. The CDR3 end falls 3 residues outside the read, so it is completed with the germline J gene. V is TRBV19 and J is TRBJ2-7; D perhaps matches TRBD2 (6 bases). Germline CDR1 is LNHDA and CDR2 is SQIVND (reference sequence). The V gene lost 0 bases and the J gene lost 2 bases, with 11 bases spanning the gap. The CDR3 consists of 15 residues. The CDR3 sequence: CASSIDQWGAYEQYF. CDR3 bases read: TGTGCCAGTAGTATAGATCAATGGGGGGCCTACGAG.

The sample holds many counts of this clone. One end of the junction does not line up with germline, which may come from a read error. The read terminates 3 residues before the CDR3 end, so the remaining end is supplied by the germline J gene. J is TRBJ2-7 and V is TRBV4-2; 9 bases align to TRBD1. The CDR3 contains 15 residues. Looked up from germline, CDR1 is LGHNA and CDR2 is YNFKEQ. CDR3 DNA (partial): TGCGCCAGCAGCCGCGATCTGGACAGGGGCTACGAG. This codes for CASSRDLDRGYE. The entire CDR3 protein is CASSRDLDRGYEQYF.

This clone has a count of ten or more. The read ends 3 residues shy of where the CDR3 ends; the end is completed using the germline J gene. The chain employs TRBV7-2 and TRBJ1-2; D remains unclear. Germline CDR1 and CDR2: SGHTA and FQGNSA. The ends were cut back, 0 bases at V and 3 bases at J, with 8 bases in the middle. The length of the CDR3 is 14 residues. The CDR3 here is CASSLAGSYYGYTF. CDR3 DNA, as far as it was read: TGTGCCAGCAGCTTAGCGGGCTCTTACTATGGC.

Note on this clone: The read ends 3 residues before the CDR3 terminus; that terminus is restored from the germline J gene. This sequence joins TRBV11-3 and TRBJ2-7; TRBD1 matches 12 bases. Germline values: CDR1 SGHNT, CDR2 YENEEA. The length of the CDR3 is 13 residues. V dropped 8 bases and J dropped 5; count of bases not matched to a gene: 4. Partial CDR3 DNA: TGTGCCAGCGAGGGGACAGGGGGCGACGAG. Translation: CASEGTGGDE. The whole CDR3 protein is CASEGTGGDEQYF.

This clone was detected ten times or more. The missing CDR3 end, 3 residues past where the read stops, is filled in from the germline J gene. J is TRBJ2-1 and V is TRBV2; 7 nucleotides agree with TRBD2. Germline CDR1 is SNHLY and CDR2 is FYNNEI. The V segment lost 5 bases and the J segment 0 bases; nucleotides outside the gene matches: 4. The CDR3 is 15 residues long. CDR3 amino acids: CASSPGGSSYNEQFF. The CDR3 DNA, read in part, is TGTGCCAGCAGTCCCGGCGGGAGCTCCTACAATGAG.